One and the same sample provided the 11 T cell receptor beta chains below, sequenced in a study of patients and donors after allogeneic stem cell transplantation. MiXCR was run by TCRdb on the RT-PCR reads, yielding one entry per CDR3 protein. The sample lists tens of thousands of distinct CDR3 sequences, around 46% seen once, with approximately 66% in the top ten. The sequenced material came from blood, either unsorted or a sorted T cell fraction (not recorded which). Receptors were obtained from a human donor who was either an allogeneic HSCT recipient or a stem cell or donor lymphocyte infusion donor (not recorded which). It is not recorded whose cells these are; they may come from a transplant donor.

The chain combines TRBV7-2 with TRBJ1-1; perhaps TRBD1 as D (5 bases). V was trimmed by 1 base and J by 4 bases, leaving 10 bases between them. Germline-derived CDR1 and CDR2 are SGHTA and FQGNSA. The CDR3 spans 14 residues. CDR3 amino acids: CASSLVRASTEAFF. The CDR3 coding sequence is TGTGCCAGCAGCTTAGTCAGGGCCAGCACTGAAGCTTTCTTT. Together with reference TRBV7-2 and TRBJ1-1, the CDR3 gives the full variable domain: GAGVSQSPSNKVTEKGKDVELRCDPISGHTALYWYRQSLGQGLEFLIYFQGNSAPDKSGLPSDRFSAERTGGSVSTLTIQRTQQEDSAVYLCASSLVRASTEAFFGQGTRLTVV.

This clonotype was seen once. The chain joins TRBV6-6 to TRBJ2-3, with TRBD2 identical over 8 bases. With 0 bases clipped from V and 2 bases from J, the junction kept 7 bases outside the gene matches. The germline V gene has CDR1 MNHNY and CDR2 SVGAGI (reference sequence). The CDR3 runs to 17 residues. The CDR3 loop is CASSYSIIAGNTDTQYF. In DNA, the CDR3 is TGTGCCAGCAGTTACTCGATAATAGCGGGAAACACAGATACGCAGTATTTT.

The genes are TRBV6-5 and TRBJ1-1; no definite D call. This CDR3 spans 11 amino acids. Germline-derived CDR1 and CDR2 are MNHEY and SVGAGI. V was cut by 6 bases and J by 1 base, with 3 bases left in between. In DNA form, the CDR3 reads TGTGCCAGCAGATCGAACACTGAAGCTTTCTTT. It specifies CASRSNTEAFF.

This clonotype came up a few times. The genes are TRBV4-3 and TRBJ1-5; a possible D gene is TRBD1 (6 bases). CDR3 size: 18 residues. Germline values: CDR1 LGHNA, CDR2 YSLEER. V gave up 0 bases and J gave up 2 bases, with 17 bases separating them. The CDR3 DNA reads TGCGCCAGCAGCCAAGAGATGTGGGGGGCAGGTGGCAATCAGCCCCAGCATTTT. Its protein is CASSQEMWGAGGNQPQHF.

The chain is built from TRBV6-5 and TRBJ1-2; D perhaps matches TRBD1 (5 bases). Germline assignment: CDR1 MNHEY and CDR2 SVGAGI. Trimming pared 5 bases from V and 6 bases from J, leaving 13 bases between. This CDR3 is built from 13 residues. In nucleotides, the CDR3 is TGTGCCAGCAGTCAATTGAGGGGAAATGGCTACACCTTC. Residues: CASSQLRGNGYTF.

The chain links TRBV9 to TRBJ1-5, with D perhaps TRBD1 (5 bases). Germline V CDR1 and CDR2: SGDLS, YYNGEE. The CDR3 spans 15 residues. V was shortened by 0 bases and J by 1 base, with 8 bases between the two germline ends. The CDR3 bases are TGTGCCAGCAGCGTAGGGGGCCTGAGCAATCAGCCCCAGCATTTT. Residues: CASSVGGLSNQPQHF.

This clonotype was seen more than once but under ten times. This chain uses TRBV10-3 with TRBJ1-3, with D unclear. The CDR3 is 14 residues long. Germline V gene sequence: CDR1 ENHRY, CDR2 SYGVKD. Between the trimmed V and J ends, which lost 6 bases and 4 bases, there was a span of 13 bases. The CDR3 sequence is CAIRGSEQGNTIYF. The CDR3 coding sequence is TGTGCCATCAGAGGATCGGAACAGGGAAACACCATATATTTT.

This clonotype turned up a few times. The chain joins TRBV27 to TRBJ1-6, with D tentatively TRBD1 (5 bases). Germline values: CDR1 MNHEY, CDR2 SMNVEV (reference sequence). CDR3 length equals 15 residues. V was pared by 1 base and J by 7 bases, with 11 bases between. CDR3 protein: CASSLLRGVNSPLHF. CDR3 in DNA: TGTGCCAGCAGTTTATTACGAGGGGTGAATTCACCCCTCCACTTT.

J is TRBJ1-5 and V is TRBV12-3 or TRBV12-4, with TRBD1 identical over 9 bases. The CDR3 extends over 15 amino acids. Germline trimming cut 6 bases from V and 2 bases from J; bases unmatched to any gene: 5. CDR3 nucleotide sequence: TGTGCCAGCAGACTCCGGGACAGGGGCAATCAGCCCCAGCATTTT. Translation gives CASRLRDRGNQPQHF.

The chain is built from TRBV4-3 and TRBJ2-5; 14 positions match TRBD2. V lost 2 bases to trimming and J lost 5 bases; unmatched junction nucleotides: 7. The CDR3 contains 17 residues. Germline V gene data show CDR1 as LGHNA and CDR2 as YSLEER. The CDR3 spells CASSQLGTSGRKETQYF. The CDR3 nucleotides are TGCGCCAGCAGCCAACTAGGGACTAGCGGGAGAAAGGAGACCCAGTACTTC.

This chain uses TRBV7-2 with TRBJ2-5, with 10 nucleotides matching TRBD2. The V gene's germline CDR1 is SGHTA and CDR2 FQGNSA. The CDR3 is 13 amino acids. After removal of 8 bases from V and 3 bases from J, the junction contained 3 bases not matched to a gene. For the CDR3, the DNA is TGTGCCAGCCTGCTAGCGGGGGAAGAGACCCAGTACTTC. Protein: CASLLAGEETQYF. Full variable domain (remainder filled in from reference TRBV7-2 and TRBJ2-5): GAGVSQSPSNKVTEKGKDVELRCDPISGHTALYWYRQSLGQGLEFLIYFQGNSAPDKSGLPSDRFSAERTGGSVSTLTIQRTQQEDSAVYLCASLLAGEETQYFGPGTRLLVL.